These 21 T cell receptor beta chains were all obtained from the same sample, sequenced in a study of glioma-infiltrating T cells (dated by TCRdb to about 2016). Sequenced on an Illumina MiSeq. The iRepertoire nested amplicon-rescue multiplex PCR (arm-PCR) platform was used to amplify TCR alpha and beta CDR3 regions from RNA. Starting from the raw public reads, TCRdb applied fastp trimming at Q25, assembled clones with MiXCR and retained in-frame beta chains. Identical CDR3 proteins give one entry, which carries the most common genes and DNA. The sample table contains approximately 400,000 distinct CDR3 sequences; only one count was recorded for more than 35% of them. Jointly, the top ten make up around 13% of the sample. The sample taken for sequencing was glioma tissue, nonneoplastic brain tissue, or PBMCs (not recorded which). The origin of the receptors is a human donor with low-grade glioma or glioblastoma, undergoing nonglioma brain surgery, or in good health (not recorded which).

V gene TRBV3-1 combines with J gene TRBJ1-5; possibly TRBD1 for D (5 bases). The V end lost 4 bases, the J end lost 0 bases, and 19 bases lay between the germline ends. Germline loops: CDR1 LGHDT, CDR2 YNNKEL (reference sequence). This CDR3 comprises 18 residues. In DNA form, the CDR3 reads TGTGCCAGCAGCCCCCCCCACAGGAACCCCACTAGCAATCAGCCCCAGCATTTT. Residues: CASSPPHRNPTSNQPQHF.

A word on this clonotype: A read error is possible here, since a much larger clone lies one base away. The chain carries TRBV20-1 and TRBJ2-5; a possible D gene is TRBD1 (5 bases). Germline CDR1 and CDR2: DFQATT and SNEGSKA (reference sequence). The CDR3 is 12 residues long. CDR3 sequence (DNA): TGCAGGACAGAGGCAACACAAGAGACCCAGTACTTC. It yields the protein CRTEATQETQYF.

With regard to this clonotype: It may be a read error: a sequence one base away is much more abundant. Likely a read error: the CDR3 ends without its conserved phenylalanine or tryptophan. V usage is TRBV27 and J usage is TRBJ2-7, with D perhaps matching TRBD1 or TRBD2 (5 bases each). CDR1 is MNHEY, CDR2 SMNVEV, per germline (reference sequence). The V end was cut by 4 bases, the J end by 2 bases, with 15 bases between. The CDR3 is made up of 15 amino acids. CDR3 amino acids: CASSWGKPIPYEQYS. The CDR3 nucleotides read TGTGCCAGCAGTTGGGGGAAACCCATCCCCTACGAGCAGTACTCC.

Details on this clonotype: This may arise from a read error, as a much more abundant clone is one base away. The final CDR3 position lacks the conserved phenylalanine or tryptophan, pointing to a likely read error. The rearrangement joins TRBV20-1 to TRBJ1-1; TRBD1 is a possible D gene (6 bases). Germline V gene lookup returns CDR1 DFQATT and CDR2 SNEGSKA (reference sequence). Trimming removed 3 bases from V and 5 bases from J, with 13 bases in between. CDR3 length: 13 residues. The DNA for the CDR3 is TGCAGTGCTAGCCCTACAGGGCGTACTGAAGCTTTCCTT. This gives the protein CSASPTGRTEAFL.

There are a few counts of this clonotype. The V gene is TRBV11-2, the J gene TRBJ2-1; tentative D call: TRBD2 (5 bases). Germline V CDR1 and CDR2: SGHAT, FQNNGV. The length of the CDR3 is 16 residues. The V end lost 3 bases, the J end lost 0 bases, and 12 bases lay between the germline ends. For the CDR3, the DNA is TGTGCCAGCAGCTTCCGAGCGGACCGCTCCTACAATGAGCAGTTCTTC. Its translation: CASSFRADRSYNEQFF.

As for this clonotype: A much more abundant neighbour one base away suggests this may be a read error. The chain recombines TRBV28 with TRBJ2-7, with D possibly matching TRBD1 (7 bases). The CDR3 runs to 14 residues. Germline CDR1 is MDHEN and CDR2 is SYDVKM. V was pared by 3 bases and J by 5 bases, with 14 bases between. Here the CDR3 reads CASSFGGGTDEQYF. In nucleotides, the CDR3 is TGTGCCAGCAGTTTTGGTGGCGGGACAGACGAGCAGTACTTC.

The CDR3 sequence is CAIKNDRDEKLFF. CDR3 DNA: TGTGCCATCAAGAACGACAGGGATGAAAAACTGTTTTTT. The chain carries TRBV10-3 and TRBJ1-4; 7 bases map to TRBD1. Per the germline V gene, CDR1 is ENHRY and CDR2 is SYGVKD. J lost 6 bases, V lost 7 bases, and 5 bases had no gene match. The CDR3 length is 13 residues.

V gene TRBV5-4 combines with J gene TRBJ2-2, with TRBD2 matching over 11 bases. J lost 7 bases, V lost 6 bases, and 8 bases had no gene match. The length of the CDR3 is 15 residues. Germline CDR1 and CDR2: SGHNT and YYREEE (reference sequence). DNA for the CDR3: TGTGCCAGCAAACTAGCGGGAGCCCCGAGCGGGGAGCTGTTTTTT. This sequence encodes CASKLAGAPSGELFF.

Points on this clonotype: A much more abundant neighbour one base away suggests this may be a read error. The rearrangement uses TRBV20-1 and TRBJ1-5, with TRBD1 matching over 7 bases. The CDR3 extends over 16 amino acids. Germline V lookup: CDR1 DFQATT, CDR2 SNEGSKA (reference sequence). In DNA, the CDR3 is TGCGGTGCTAGTGGGGTGACAGGGTTTGGGGGTCAGCCCCAGCATTTT. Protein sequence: CGASGVTGFGGQPQHF.

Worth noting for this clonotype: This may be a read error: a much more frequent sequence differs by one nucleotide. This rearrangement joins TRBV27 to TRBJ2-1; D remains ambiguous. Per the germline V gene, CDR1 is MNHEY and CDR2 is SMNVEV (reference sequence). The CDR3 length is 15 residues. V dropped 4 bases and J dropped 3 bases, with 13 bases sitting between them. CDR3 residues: CASSSSLVYYNEQFF. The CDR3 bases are TGTGCCAGCAGTTCGTCCCTAGTCTACTACAATGAGCAGTTCTTC.

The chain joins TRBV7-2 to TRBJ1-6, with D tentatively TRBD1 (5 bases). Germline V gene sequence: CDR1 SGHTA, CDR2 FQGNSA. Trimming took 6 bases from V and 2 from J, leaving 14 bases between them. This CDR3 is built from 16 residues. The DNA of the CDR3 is TGTGCCAGCAGTTTATCGCCGGGGGCCTATAATTCACCCCTCCACTTT. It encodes CASSLSPGAYNSPLHF.

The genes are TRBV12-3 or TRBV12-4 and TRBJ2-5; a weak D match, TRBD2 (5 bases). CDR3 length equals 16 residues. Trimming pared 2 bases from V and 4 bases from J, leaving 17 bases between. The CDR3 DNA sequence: TGTGCCAGCAGTTTACTGTCTAGCCCCGCGGGAGAGACCCAGTACTTC. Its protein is CASSLLSSPAGETQYF.

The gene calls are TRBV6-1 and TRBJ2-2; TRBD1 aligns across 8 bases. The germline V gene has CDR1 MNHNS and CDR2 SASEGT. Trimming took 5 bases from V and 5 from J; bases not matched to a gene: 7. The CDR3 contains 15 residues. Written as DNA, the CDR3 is TGTGCCAGCAGTCACCGACAGGGGTATACCGGGGAGCTGTTTTTT. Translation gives CASSHRQGYTGELFF.

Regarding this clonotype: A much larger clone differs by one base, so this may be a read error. The CDR3 is CASSYGGNSGAYEQYF. The DNA for the CDR3 is TGTGCCAGCAGTTACGGTGGGAATAGCGGTGCCTACGAGCAGTACTTC. The rearrangement links TRBV6-5 to TRBJ2-7, with D perhaps TRBD2 (6 bases). In germline, CDR1 is MNHEY, CDR2 SVGAGI. Trimming shortened V by 2 bases and J by 2 bases, and 16 bases separated the two germline ends. The CDR3 has 16 amino acids.

The DNA of the CDR3 is TGCGCCAGCAGCTTGTTTCCGGGCCAGAACTATGGCTACACCTTC. It is translated as CASSLFPGQNYGYTF. The rearrangement joins TRBV5-1 to TRBJ1-2; D call uncertain. Looked up from germline, CDR1 is SGHRS and CDR2 is YFSETQ. The CDR3 runs 15 residues. V lost 1 base, J lost 2 bases, and 12 bases lay in between.

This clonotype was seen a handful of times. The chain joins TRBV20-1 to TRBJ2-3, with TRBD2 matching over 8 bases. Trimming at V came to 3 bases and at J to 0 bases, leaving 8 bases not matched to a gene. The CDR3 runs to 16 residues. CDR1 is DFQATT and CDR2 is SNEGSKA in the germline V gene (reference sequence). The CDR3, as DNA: TGCAGTGCTAGTATCCTAGCGGGTCTCAGCACAGATACGCAGTATTTT. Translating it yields CSASILAGLSTDTQYF.

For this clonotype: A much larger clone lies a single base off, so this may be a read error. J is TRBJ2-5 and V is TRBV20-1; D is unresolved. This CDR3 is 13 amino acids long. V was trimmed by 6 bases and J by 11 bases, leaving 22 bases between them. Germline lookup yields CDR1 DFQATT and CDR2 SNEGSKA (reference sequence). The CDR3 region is CSAASGDHNEQYF. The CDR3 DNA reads TGCAGTGCCGCCTCAGGAGACCACAATGAGCAGTACTTC.

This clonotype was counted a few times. The CDR3 spells CASSLGTGRAQYF. Here the CDR3 DNA reads TGTGCCAGCAGTTTAGGGACAGGGAGGGCCCAGTACTTC. The chain carries TRBV12-3 or TRBV12-4 and TRBJ2-5, with D perhaps matching TRBD1 (8 bases). The CDR3 contains 13 residues. V shed 1 base and J shed 9 bases, with 12 bases lying between them.

CDR3 nucleotides: TGTGCCAGCAGTTTATGGACCAGGGCTGGCTACACCTTC. Translating gives CASSLWTRAGYTF. The chain joins TRBV28 to TRBJ1-2; TRBD1 might be the D (5 bases). This CDR3 spans 13 amino acids. V lost 0 bases and J 7 bases, leaving 9 bases between the germline ends. CDR1 and CDR2 (germline): MDHEN, SYDVKM.

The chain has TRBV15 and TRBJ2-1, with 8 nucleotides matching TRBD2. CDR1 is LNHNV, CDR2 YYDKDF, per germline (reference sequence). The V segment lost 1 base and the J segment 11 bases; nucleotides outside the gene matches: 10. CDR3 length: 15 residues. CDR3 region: CATSRGVTSGSQQFF. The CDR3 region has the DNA TGTGCCACCAGCAGAGGTGTGACAAGCGGGAGTCAGCAGTTCTTC. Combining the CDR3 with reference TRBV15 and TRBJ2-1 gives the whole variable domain DAMVIQNPRYQVTQFGKPVTLSCSQTLNHNVMYWYQQKSSQAPKLLFHYYDKDFNNEADTPDNFQSRRPNTSFCFLDIRSPGLGDTAMYLCATSRGVTSGSQQFFGPGTRLTVL.

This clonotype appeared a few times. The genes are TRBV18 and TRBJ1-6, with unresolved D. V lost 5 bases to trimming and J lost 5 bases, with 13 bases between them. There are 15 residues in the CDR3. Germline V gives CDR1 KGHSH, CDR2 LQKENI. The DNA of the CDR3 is TGTGCCAGCTCAACCGGCTCCGGGGATAATTCACCCCTCCACTTT. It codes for CASSTGSGDNSPLHF.